A selection of T cell receptor beta chains follows, all from one sample in a study of cytomegalovirus exposure and HLA in healthy donors. Assay: immunoSEQ multiplex PCR; the TCRdb copy retains only in-frame clones and omits some. The data hold over 120,000 clones, with approximately 84% observed a single time. The sequencing input was PBMCs. The receptor source for this set is an older woman in good health and CMV-seropositive. The CDR3 runs from the conserved cysteine through the conserved F or W. A D gene is named only where the DNA matches it firmly. Where a row states a size, it is once, few, many or the class of an expanded clone; other rows omit it.

length	V	D	size	J	DNA	CDR3
15	TRBV9	.	once	TRBJ1-1	TGTGCCAGCAGCGTGGAATCAGGGGCGAGGACTGAAGCTTTCTTT	CASSVESGARTEAFF
13	TRBV5-1	.	.	TRBJ1-2	TGCGCCAGCAGCTTGGACGGACTGCAGGGCTACACCTTC	CASSLDGLQGYTF
16	TRBV28	.	.	TRBJ1-5	TGTGCCAGCAGTTTCGATACAGGTTATAGCAATCAGCCCCAGCATTTT	CASSFDTGYSNQPQHF
15	TRBV9	TRBD2	.	TRBJ2-1	TGTGCCAGCAGCGTAGGGGGCGGGAGGGACTATGAGCAGTTCTTC	CASSVGGGRDYEQFF
13	TRBV30	.	once	TRBJ2-5	TGTGCCTGGAGTGTCGGGTGGAGGGAGACCCAGTACTTC	CAWSVGWRETQYF
15	TRBV2	.	.	TRBJ1-5	TGTGCCAGCAGGGTGGGAGGGAGTCTCGGGCAGCCCCAGCATTTT	CASRVGGSLGQPQHF
15	TRBV19	.	.	TRBJ1-1	TGTGCCAGTAGTATCGGGGGGGACGGGAACACTGAAGCTTTCTTT	CASSIGGDGNTEAFF
19	TRBV7-9	TRBD2	.	TRBJ2-2	TGTGCCAGCAGCTTAAAACATTCTGGACTAGCGGGAGGGACCGGGGAGCTGTTTTTT	CASSLKHSGLAGGTGELFF
17	TRBV9	TRBD1	.	TRBJ1-3	TGTGCCAGCAGCGCTGGGGACAGGGTGCTAGCTGGAAACACCATATATTTT	CASSAGDRVLAGNTIYF
15	TRBV4-1	TRBD1	once	TRBJ2-7	TGCGCCAGCAGCCCCGGACAGGGCCCCTTCGGCGAGCAGTACTTC	CASSPGQGPFGEQYF
11	TRBV19	.	.	TRBJ1-1	TGTGCCAGTCGTCTTCGGACTGAAGCTTTCTTT	CASRLRTEAFF
14	TRBV18	TRBD2	.	TRBJ2-1	TGTGCCAGCTCACCACGTCTAGCGGGAGTATGCAAGTTCTTC	CASSPRLAGVCKFF
15	TRBV6-1	.	.	TRBJ2-2	TGTGCCAGCAGTTGGACCGGGACTTCAACCGGGGAGCTGTTTTTT	CASSWTGTSTGELFF
17	TRBV5-1	.	.	TRBJ2-1	TGCGCCAGCAGTTACGATGGGGCGGCTAGTCCGTACAATGAGCAGTTCTTC	CASSYDGAASPYNEQFF
14	TRBV6-4	TRBD2	.	TRBJ2-2	TGTGCCAGCAGTCCAGCGGGGGACACCGGGGAGCTGTTTTTT	CASSPAGDTGELFF
14	TRBV19	.	.	TRBJ1-5	TGTGCCAGTACCCCACCGGGGGGGGGACGGCCCCAGCATTTT	CASTPPGGGRPQHF
14	TRBV7-2	TRBD1	few	TRBJ2-4	TGTGCCAGCAGCCTACAGGGGGCGAAAAACATTCAGTACTTC	CASSLQGAKNIQYF
17	TRBV1	.	.	TRBJ2-7	TGCACCCCACCTTTAGGCAGGGCAACGCGAGATCCTTACGAGCAGTACTTC	CTPPLGRATRDPYEQYF
17	TRBV19	.	.	TRBJ2-7	TGTGCCAGTAGTATTAGAGGAGACCAGGACTCCTCCTACGAGCAGTACTTC	CASSIRGDQDSSYEQYF
14	TRBV10-3	TRBD1	once	TRBJ2-1	TGTGCCATCACCAGCGGACAGGGGGCGCGTGAGCAGTTCTTC	CAITSGQGAREQFF
10	TRBV30	.	.	TRBJ1-1	TGTGCCTGGATTCAGGCTGAAGCTTTCTTT	CAWIQAEAFF
14	TRBV6-1	TRBD2	.	TRBJ2-2	TGTGCCAGCAATAAAGCTAGCGGGGTCGGGGAGCTGTTTTTT	CASNKASGVGELFF
14	TRBV30	TRBD1	.	TRBJ2-7	TGTGCCTGGAGTCGGAAGGACAGGGCCTACGAGCAGTACTTC	CAWSRKDRAYEQYF
13	TRBV6-4	.	.	TRBJ1-5	TGTGCCAGCAGCCCCGGTAGCACTCAGCCCCAGCATTTT	CASSPGSTQPQHF
14	TRBV7-9	TRBD1	.	TRBJ2-7	TGTGCCAGCAGCCCGGGACAGGGGTTCTACGAGCAGTACTTC	CASSPGQGFYEQYF
17	TRBV21-1	.	.	TRBJ2-1	TGTGCCCCCCGAACATGCCCGGGAGTGCCCTCCTACAATGAGCAGTTCTTC	CAPRTCPGVPSYNEQFF
14	TRBV6-6	.	.	TRBJ2-7	TGTGCCAGCACAGCACAGAGGGTGCGTTACGAGCAGTACTTC	CASTAQRVRYEQYF
13	TRBV28	.	.	TRBJ2-1	TGTGCCAGCACTGCACATGGGGGCGATGAGCAGTTCTTC	CASTAHGGDEQFF
15	TRBV6-1	.	.	TRBJ2-7	TGTGCCAGCAGTGAGGGACGGGACTCCTCCTACGAGCAGTACTTC	CASSEGRDSSYEQYF
16	TRBV4-1	.	.	TRBJ2-7	TGCGCCAGCAGCCAAGAACATGCAGGTTTCTCCTACGAGCAGTACTTC	CASSQEHAGFSYEQYF
16	TRBV19	TRBD1	.	TRBJ2-2	TGTGCCAGTAGTCACCGGGACAGGGGGTTTGTCGGGGAGCTGTTTTTT	CASSHRDRGFVGELFF
16	TRBV5-1	TRBD1	.	TRBJ2-3	TGCGCCAGCAAAAATCTCGGTACAGGGGTGACAGATACGCAGTATTTT	CASKNLGTGVTDTQYF
14	TRBV6-5	.	.	TRBJ2-1	TGTGCCAGCAGTTACAGGCTAGCGAGAGGGGAGCAGTTCTTC	CASSYRLARGEQFF
13	TRBV2	.	.	TRBJ2-2	TGTGCCAGCTCCCAGAGACTGGGCGGGGAGCTGTTTTTT	CASSQRLGGELFF
15	TRBV28	TRBD2	.	TRBJ2-5	TGTGCCAGCAGTCTCCTCGGACTAGCGGGAGGGGCCCAGTACTTC	CASSLLGLAGGAQYF
13	TRBV18	.	.	TRBJ2-7	TGTGCCAGCTCACCCGACAGGAGCTACGAGCAGTACTTC	CASSPDRSYEQYF
11	TRBV2	.	.	TRBJ2-7	TGTGCCACGGGACAACTTTACGAGCAGTACTTC	CATGQLYEQYF
16	TRBV28	TRBD1	.	TRBJ1-1	TGTGCCAGCAGTTTAGAGGGGACAGGGTTGAACACTGAAGCTTTCTTT	CASSLEGTGLNTEAFF
15	TRBV5-4	TRBD2	.	TRBJ2-7	TGTGCCAGCAGCTCCCCGGGACTAGCGGCCTACGAGCAGTACTTC	CASSSPGLAAYEQYF
14	TRBV7-6	.	.	TRBJ2-1	TGTGCCAGCAGCCCCTCCTTCTCCTACAATGAGCAGTTCTTC	CASSPSFSYNEQFF
14	TRBV2	.	.	TRBJ2-7	TGTGCCAGCAGTGGCGACATGACCTCCTACGAGCAGTACTTC	CASSGDMTSYEQYF